This T cell receptor (beta chain) came from a study of CXCR3-negative and CXCR3-positive naive CD8 T cells. General study findings and limits: The study found more hydrophobic TRB CDR3s in CXCR3-positive naive cells than in CXCR3-negative naive cells.

The CDR3 has 15 amino acids. Germline CDR1 is MDHEN and CDR2 is SYDVKM. The libraries of TRB cDNA were constructed through 5' RACE using UMI labels. TCRdb reprocessed the 5' RACE reads, with one entry per CDR3 protein and no DNA. The ten most abundant clones cover approximately 0.38% of a sample with approximately 100,000 distinct CDR3 sequences. Turning to this clonotype: Its antigen is not known.

In triplicate, each CD8+ T cell subset was sorted at 300,000 cells per replicate. Naive CD8+ T lymphocytes were specified as CD45RO-CCR7+CD27+CD95-. V usage is TRBV28 and J usage is TRBJ1-5; TCRdb calls TRBD1, which cannot be checked without DNA. The source material was naive CXCR3+ CD8+ T cells from blood. As to subset: CD45RO-CCR7+CD27+CD95- naive CD8+ T cells expressing CXCR3 (TNR3+). The receptor's source is a human donor in good health. Some clones in this sample may be carry-over from other donors' samples. The CDR3 protein is CASSLNRTGDQPQHF.